These 17 T cell receptor beta chains originate from one sample sequenced in a study of T cell responses to AZD1222 COVID-19 vaccine. Data came from immunoSEQ multiplex PCR; TCRdb stores just in-frame clones and leaves some out. The sample yields tens of thousands of clones, 85% to 95% seen once. The sample consisted of peripheral blood, taken on day 0 of MenACWY control vaccination. These receptors all stem from an adult in good health.

The chain is built from TRBV9 and TRBJ2-1; D tentatively fits TRBD1 or TRBD2 (5 bases each). CDR3 length: 15 amino acids. CDR1 and CDR2 from the germline V gene are SGDLS and YYNGEE. The V end was cut by 4 bases, the J end by 0 bases, with 11 bases between. The CDR3 DNA reads TGTGCCAGCAGCCCCCGGGACCACTCCTACAATGAGCAGTTCTTC. It codes for CASSPRDHSYNEQFF.

The chain joins TRBV18 to TRBJ1-5; D is unresolved. The germline CDR1 and CDR2 sequences are KGHSH and LQKENI. This CDR3 is built from 12 residues. Trimming removed 1 base at V and 6 bases at J, with 4 bases between. The CDR3 reads CASSPQAQPQHF. CDR3 DNA: TGTGCCAGCTCACCACAGGCTCAGCCCCAGCATTTT.

This chain joins TRBV11-2 and TRBJ2-3; weak D call: TRBD2 (5 bases). CDR1 is SGHAT, CDR2 FQNNGV, per germline. The CDR3 spans 14 residues. The V end was cut by 1 base, the J end by 5 bases, with 10 bases between. The CDR3 sequence is CASSLGRLGDTQYF. The CDR3 nucleotides are TGTGCCAGCAGCTTAGGGAGGTTGGGAGATACGCAGTATTTT.

The chain uses TRBV5-4 and TRBJ2-1, with 9 nucleotides matching TRBD1. The J segment lost 8 bases and the V segment lost 3 bases, leaving 9 bases of the junction unmatched. The CDR3 is 15 residues long. Germline CDR1 reads SGHNT; CDR2 reads YYREEE (reference sequence). In DNA form, the CDR3 reads TGTGCCAGCAGCTCTACAGGGGGCTCAGCACATGAGCAGTTCTTC. Translating it yields CASSSTGGSAHEQFF.

The chain has TRBV3-1 (or the pseudogene TRBV3-2) and TRBJ1-6; 7 nucleotides match TRBD1. The CDR3 has 14 residues. With 2 bases clipped from V and 9 bases from J, the junction kept 4 bases outside the gene matches. Germline CDR1 and CDR2: LGHDT and YNNKEL (reference sequence). The CDR3 DNA reads as TGTGCCAGCAGCCAACGACAGGGAGGTTCACCCCTCCACTTT. Its protein product is CASSQRQGGSPLHF.

The count of this clone is one. The rearrangement uses TRBV6-1 and TRBJ2-7; D may match TRBD1 or TRBD2 (5 bases each). The germline CDR1 and CDR2 sequences are MNHNS and SASEGT. This CDR3 is 15 amino acids long. Trimming cost V 3 bases and J 3 bases, with 15 bases left between them. CDR3 sequence: CASSEVPGARYEQYF. CDR3 nucleotide sequence: TGTGCCAGCAGTGAGGTCCCCGGGGCCCGCTACGAGCAGTACTTC.

V usage is TRBV7-8 and J usage is TRBJ2-7; TRBD2 matches 10 bases. There are 15 residues in the CDR3. Germline V gives CDR1 SGHVS, CDR2 FQNEAQ. The V and J ends lost 4 bases and 4 bases, in that order; junction bases with no gene match: 7. This CDR3 reads CASSSLAGVGYEQYF. Here the CDR3 DNA reads TGTGCCAGCAGCTCCCTAGCGGGAGTGGGGTACGAGCAGTACTTC. Full variable domain (remainder filled in from reference TRBV7-8 and TRBJ2-7): GAGVSQSPRYKVAKRGQDVALRCDPISGHVSLFWYQQALGQGPEFLTYFQNEAQLDKSGLPSDRFFAERPEGSVSTLKIQRTQQEDSAVYLCASSSLAGVGYEQYFGPGTRLTVT.

This chain uses TRBV6-2 or TRBV6-3 with TRBJ1-1; D gene unclear. Germline values: CDR1 MNHEY, CDR2 SVGEGT. This CDR3 comprises 10 residues. V lost 8 bases, J lost 11 bases, and 12 bases lay in between. CDR3 loop: CASGPLQAFF. As DNA, the CDR3 is TGTGCCAGCGGCCCTTTACAGGCTTTCTTT.

Only a few counts were recorded for this clone. The V gene is TRBV2, the J gene TRBJ1-6; D may be TRBD1 (6 bases). Trimming removed 4 bases at V and 5 bases at J, with 9 bases between. This CDR3 comprises 14 residues. Germline values: CDR1 SNHLY, CDR2 FYNNEI. CDR3: CASSVGGHNSPLHF. The CDR3 bases are TGTGCCAGCAGTGTTGGGGGCCATAATTCACCCCTCCACTTT.

V gene TRBV11-2 combines with J gene TRBJ2-5; D remains ambiguous. Germline CDR1 reads SGHAT; CDR2 reads FQNNGV. The CDR3 sequence is 12 residues long. Trimming took off 1 base at V and 7 bases at J, with 7 bases between the two ends. CDR3 coding DNA: TGTGCCAGCAGCTTAGTCCGCGGGACCCAGTACTTC. Protein sequence: CASSLVRGTQYF.

The chain has TRBV7-6 and TRBJ1-5, with a possible D match to TRBD1 (5 bases). The ends were cut back, 4 bases at V and 3 bases at J, with 7 bases in the middle. Germline V gene data show CDR1 as SGHVS and CDR2 as FNYEAQ. The CDR3 spans 13 residues. CDR3 sequence: CASSSRVNQPQHF. DNA for the CDR3: TGTGCCAGCAGCTCCAGGGTCAATCAGCCCCAGCATTTT. Together with reference TRBV7-6 and TRBJ1-5, the CDR3 gives the full variable domain: GAGVSQSPRYKVTKRGQDVALRCDPISGHVSLYWYRQALGQGPEFLTYFNYEAQQDKSGLPNDRFSAERPEGSISTLTIQRTEQRDSAMYRCASSSRVNQPQHFGDGTRLSIL.

V usage is TRBV5-1 and J usage is TRBJ1-2; D remains unclear. The CDR3 covers 14 residues. The V and J ends lost 0 bases and 8 bases respectively, with 14 bases between them. CDR1 is SGHRS, CDR2 YFSETQ, per germline. The CDR3 nucleotides are TGCGCCAGCAGCTTGGCCGGGGAGGTCTACGGCTACACCTTC. Protein sequence: CASSLAGEVYGYTF. Looking up the rest from reference TRBV5-1 and TRBJ1-2 gives the full variable domain: KAGVTQTPRYLIKTRGQQVTLSCSPISGHRSVSWYQQTPGQGLQFLFEYFSETQRNKGNFPGRFSGRQFSNSRSEMNVSTLELGDSALYLCASSLAGEVYGYTFGSGTRLTVV.

This clone has just one count. One end of the junction is discordant with germline, which a read error may explain. The CDR3 nucleotides read TGTGCTAGCAGCTTAGGAGCGGGCTGGCCAGATACGCAGTATTTT. Translated: CASSLGAGWPDTQYF. V and J are TRBV7-7 and TRBJ2-3, with a possible D match to TRBD2 (6 bases). The CDR3 length is 15 residues. Germline-derived CDR1 and CDR2 are SSHAT and FNYEAQ (reference sequence).

The CDR3 nucleotides are TGTGCCATCAGTGAGGCGGTTTTAACTAACTATGGCTACACCTTC. Translated: CAISEAVLTNYGYTF. V usage is TRBV10-3 and J usage is TRBJ1-2, with D unresolved. The V and J ends lost 2 bases and 0 bases respectively, with 10 bases between them. Germline CDR1 and CDR2: ENHRY and SYGVKD. The length of the CDR3 is 15 residues.

The rearrangement links TRBV7-2 to TRBJ2-2, with a tentative D call TRBD1 (5 bases). The CDR3 covers 12 residues. Trimming removed 10 bases at V and 1 base at J, with 7 bases between. CDR1 is SGHTA, CDR2 FQGNSA, per germline. Here the CDR3 DNA reads TGTGCCACCCAGGGGAACACCGGGGAGCTGTTTTTT. Translation gives CATQGNTGELFF.

The chain couples TRBV18 to TRBJ2-3, with 7 bases fitting TRBD2. J lost 1 base, V lost 6 bases, and 10 bases had no gene match. The germline gives CDR1 KGHSH, CDR2 LQKENI. The CDR3 contains 16 residues. The CDR3 DNA reads TGTGCCAGCTCTCCGGGTAGCGGGCACGGCACAGATACGCAGTATTTT. Its translation is CASSPGSGHGTDTQYF.

CDR3 nucleotide sequence: TGTGCCAGATACCGGTCCGGATCCTGCTACGAGCAGTACTTC. It encodes CARYRSGSCYEQYF. The chain is built from TRBV5-3 and TRBJ2-7, with unresolved D. TRBV5-3 carries the ORF label, with uncertain function. This CDR3 comprises 14 residues. V shed 7 bases and J shed 3 bases, with 17 bases lying between them.